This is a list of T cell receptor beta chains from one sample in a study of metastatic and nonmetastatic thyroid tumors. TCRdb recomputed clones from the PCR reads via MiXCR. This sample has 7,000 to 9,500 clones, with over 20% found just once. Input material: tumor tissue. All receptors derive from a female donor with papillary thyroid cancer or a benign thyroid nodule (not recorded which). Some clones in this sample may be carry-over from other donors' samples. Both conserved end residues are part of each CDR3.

CASSSGTVPNYGYTF	TRBV5-1	15	TRBJ1-2
CASSLFSRALSYEQYF	TRBV7-2	16	TRBJ2-7
CSARTSGGHYEQYF	TRBV20-1	14	TRBJ2-7
CSARDGAGPRGSPLHF	TRBV20-1	16	TRBJ1-6
CASSFGGANGYTF	TRBV27	13	TRBJ1-2
CAWTTAARGGSPLHF	TRBV30	15	TRBJ1-6
CASSGNGQGRNTGELFF	TRBV6-1	17	TRBJ2-2
CASSQDRGRSPLHF	TRBV19	14	TRBJ1-6
CASSSNTEAFF	TRBV11-2	11	TRBJ1-1
CASSPWERGGGDTQYF	TRBV28	16	TRBJ2-3
CASSPPDRVYHEQLF	TRBV28	15	TRBJ2-1
CASSLEWSGSYEQYF	TRBV5-1	15	TRBJ2-7
CSARDPSGRTYEQYF	TRBV20-1	15	TRBJ2-7
CSAPHLLATEQFF	TRBV20-1	13	TRBJ2-1
CASSHPGQGYSEQFF	TRBV6-2/TRBV6-3	15	TRBJ2-1
CAGSIGAGSTGEPFF	TRBV19	15	TRBJ2-2
CASSLSPNMNTEAFF	TRBV12-3/TRBV12-4	15	TRBJ1-1
CASSLPGAYCYTF	TRBV11-1	13	TRBJ1-2
CASSIRGQWYQPQHF	TRBV19	15	TRBJ1-5
CASSQEPGTSVYEQYF	TRBV4-1	16	TRBJ2-7
CASSLGTYGTDTQYF	TRBV12-3/TRBV12-4	15	TRBJ2-3
CASSLVVRSREAKYF	TRBV7-8	15	TRBJ2-5
CAWSVKGNTEAFF	TRBV30	13	TRBJ1-1
CATSEPDRGLSQPQHF	TRBV24-1	16	TRBJ1-5
CASSKDRQETQYF	TRBV6-1	13	TRBJ2-5
CASSFMRGMNTEAFF	TRBV6-5	15	TRBJ1-1
CSATETGWEETQYF	TRBV20-1	14	TRBJ2-5
CAIRDRMNTEAFF	TRBV10-3	13	TRBJ1-1
CASPSAGDTQYF	TRBV7-9	12	TRBJ2-3
CASCVGSGETQYF	TRBV28	13	TRBJ2-5
CASTIDREYGYTF	TRBV6-1	13	TRBJ1-2
CASSEGTAYEQYF	TRBV12-3/TRBV12-4	13	TRBJ2-7
CASSPGTSTDTQYF	TRBV12-3/TRBV12-4	14	TRBJ2-3
CASSPGSDGYTF	TRBV12-3/TRBV12-4	12	TRBJ1-2
CACPRRGVSGANVLTF	TRBV30	16	TRBJ2-6
CAISESQGQNTEAFF	TRBV10-3	15	TRBJ1-1
CSASPGAAYGYTF	TRBV20-1	13	TRBJ1-2
CASSYSIREGEQFF	TRBV6-5	14	TRBJ2-1
CSAPSTSGSLNEQFF	TRBV20-1	15	TRBJ2-1
CASSLGGGTEWQYF	TRBV11-2	14	TRBJ2-3
CATSKGLAGVQETQYF	TRBV15	16	TRBJ2-5
CASSRSSGANVLTF	TRBV7-8	14	TRBJ2-6
CASSYRGEGTEAFF	TRBV19	14	TRBJ1-1
CASSLPGSNYGYTF	TRBV28	14	TRBJ1-2
CASSTIPGQGSLIPLHF	TRBV5-8	17	TRBJ1-6
CSARDSDRIEETQYF	TRBV20-1	15	TRBJ2-5
CSARDPWTGGTTDTQYF	TRBV20-1	17	TRBJ2-3
CASSPGTGAYEQYF	TRBV12-3/TRBV12-4	14	TRBJ2-7
CASSPPGQGSTGELFF	TRBV3-1	16	TRBJ2-2
CAWRIPGLVKNIQYF	TRBV30	15	TRBJ2-4